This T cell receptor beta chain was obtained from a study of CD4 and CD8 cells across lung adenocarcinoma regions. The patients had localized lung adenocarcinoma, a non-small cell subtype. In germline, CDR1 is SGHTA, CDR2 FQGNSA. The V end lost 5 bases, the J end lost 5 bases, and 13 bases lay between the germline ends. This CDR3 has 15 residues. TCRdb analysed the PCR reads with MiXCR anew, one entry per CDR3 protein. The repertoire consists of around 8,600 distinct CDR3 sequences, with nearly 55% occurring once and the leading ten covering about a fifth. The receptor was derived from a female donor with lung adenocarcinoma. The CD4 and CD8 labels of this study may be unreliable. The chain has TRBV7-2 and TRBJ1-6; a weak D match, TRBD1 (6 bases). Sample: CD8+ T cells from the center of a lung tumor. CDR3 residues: CASSRKTGNNSPLHF. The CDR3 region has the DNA TGTGCCAGCAGCCGAAAGACAGGAAATAATTCACCCCTCCACTTT. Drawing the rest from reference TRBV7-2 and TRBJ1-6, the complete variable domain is GAGVSQSPSNKVTEKGKDVELRCDPISGHTALYWYRQSLGQGLEFLIYFQGNSAPDKSGLPSDRFSAERTGGSVSTLTIQRTQQEDSAVYLCASSRKTGNNSPLHFGNGTRLTVT.